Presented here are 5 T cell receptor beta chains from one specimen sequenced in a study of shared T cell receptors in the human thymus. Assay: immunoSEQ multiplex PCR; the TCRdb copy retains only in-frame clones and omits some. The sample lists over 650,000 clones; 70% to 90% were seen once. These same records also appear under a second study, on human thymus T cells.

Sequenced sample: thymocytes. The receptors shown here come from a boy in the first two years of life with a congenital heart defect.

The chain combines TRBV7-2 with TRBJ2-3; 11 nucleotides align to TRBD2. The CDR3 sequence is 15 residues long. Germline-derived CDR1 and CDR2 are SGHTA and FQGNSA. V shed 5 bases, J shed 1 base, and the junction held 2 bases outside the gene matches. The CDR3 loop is CASSKTSGGTDTQYF. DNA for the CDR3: TGTGCCAGCAGCAAGACTAGCGGGGGCACAGATACGCAGTATTTT.

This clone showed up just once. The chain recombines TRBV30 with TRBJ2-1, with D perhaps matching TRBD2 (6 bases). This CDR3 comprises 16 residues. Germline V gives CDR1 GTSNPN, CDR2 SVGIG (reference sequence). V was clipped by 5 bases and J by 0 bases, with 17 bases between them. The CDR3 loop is CAWRIPLRDSYNEQFF. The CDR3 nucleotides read TGTGCCTGGCGGATCCCCTTGCGGGACTCCTACAATGAGCAGTTCTTC.

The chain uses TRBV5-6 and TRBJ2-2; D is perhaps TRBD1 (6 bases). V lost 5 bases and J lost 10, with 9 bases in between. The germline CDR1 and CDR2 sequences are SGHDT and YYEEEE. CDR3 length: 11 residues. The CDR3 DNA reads TGTGCCAGCAGTGGGGGCGTGGAGCTGTTTTTT. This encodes CASSGGVELFF.

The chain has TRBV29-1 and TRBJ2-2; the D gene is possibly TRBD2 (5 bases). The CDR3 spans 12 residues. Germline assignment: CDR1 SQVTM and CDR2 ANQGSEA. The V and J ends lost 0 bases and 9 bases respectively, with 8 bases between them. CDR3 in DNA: TGCAGCGTTGAAGACGTGACTAGGGAGCTGTTTTTT. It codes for CSVEDVTRELFF.

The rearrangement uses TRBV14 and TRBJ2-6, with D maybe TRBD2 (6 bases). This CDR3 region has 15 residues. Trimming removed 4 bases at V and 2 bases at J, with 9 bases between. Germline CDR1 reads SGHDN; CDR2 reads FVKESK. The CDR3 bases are TGTGCCAGCAGCCCCCCGGGGGCTGGGGCCAACGTCCTGACTTTC. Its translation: CASSPPGAGANVLTF.